This T cell receptor (beta chain) is from a study of T-cell memory formation after mild COVID-19 (dated by TCRdb to about 2021). In terms of the full investigation: TCR sequence clusters from the two donors were largely donor specific. Longitudinal TCRalpha and TCRbeta repertoire sequencing tracked T-cell clones expanding and contracting after mild COVID-19 in two donors. Two young, previously healthy adult volunteers made up the cohort, one male and one female. Overall study results and their limits: Some responding clones were detected in pre-infection memory, suggesting pre-existing cross-reactive memory T cells joined the SARS-CoV-2 response. Only a couple of mild cases were covered in the study, and larger cohorts including severe cases with pre-infection samples were considered necessary. Whether the second-wave clones peaking on day 37 were SARS-CoV-2 specific was not confirmed. Contracting CD4+ clones turned up mainly in the CM and EM memory subsets, whereas EMRA was where CD8+ clones were enriched. Balanced CD4/CD8 phenotypes were observed for clones contracting from day 15 to 85, whereas a bias towards CD4+ was observed for a second wave of clones expanding from day 15 to 37.

The data were produced on an Illumina NovaSeq 6000. TCRalpha and TCRbeta cDNA libraries were built by 5'RACE with constant-segment primers, adding sample barcodes and unique molecular identifiers. Trizol reagent was used to extract RNA from every sample. The libraries were amplified in two PCR steps, and the second step added a second sample barcode and Illumina TruSeq adapters. Sequencing of the libraries was done on an Illumina NovaSeq, producing 2 x 150 bp paired-end reads. The source study handled its data this way. With migec v1.2.7, reads were demultiplexed and then collapsed into UMI-guided consensus sequences. With mixcr v2.1.11, UMI consensuses were aligned to TRA and TRB V and J templates and assembled into clonotypes. Clonotypes were classified as expanded or contracted when called significant by both edgeR and NoisET, with noise models trained on biological replicates. For edgeR calls, the thresholds were a false discovery rate-adjusted p below 0.01 and a log2 fold-change of 1. PCA with hierarchical clustering of max-normalized trajectories of the 1000 most abundant clonotypes was used as exploratory dynamics analysis. The CD4 or CD8 phenotype of responding clones was assigned using the separately sequenced CD4+ and CD8+ repertoires. TCRdb trimmed public reads at Q25 via fastp, called clones via MiXCR and kept in-frame beta chains. Identical CDR3 proteins give one entry, which carries the most common genes and DNA. None of the V and J calls come from the authors' own analysis; TCRdb made them. This sample has approximately 300,000 distinct CDR3 sequences in its table, and approximately 16% of those were observed once. The top ten clones comprise 20% to 25% of the sample.

This clonotype was counted ten times or more. Its cognate antigen has yet to be identified. Base qualities are not provided; no much larger clone lies one nucleotide away. The germline V gene (reference sequence) supplies CDR1 DFQATT and CDR2 SNEGSKA. The V end loses 4 bases and the J end loses 4 bases, and a stretch of 14 bases separates them. Including the terminal cysteine and phenylalanine, the CDR3 comprises 13 residues. The CDR3 DNA has 39 bases and is translated from base 1. Ficoll-Paque density gradient centrifugation was used to isolate PBMCs. Input material: PBMCs or a T cell subset sorted from them (not recorded which). The sequence was obtained from a man aged 18 to 30 who had mild COVID-19 (a few samples of this study predate the infection). The sample titles of this study are shuffled in the database, so cell type and time point are left out; the donor was told from shared clones. The chain is made from TRBV20-1 and TRBJ2-7; TRBD2 is a weak D gene call, 6 bases matching. In nucleotides, the sequence is TGCAGTGCTATTCTAGCGAATCGGTACGAGCAGTACTTC. Its product reads: CSAILANRYEQYF.